The text below deals with one T cell receptor beta chain. Its antigen is not yet known. No base quality information exists; no much larger clone differs at one position. Whole blood was collected in K2EDTA tubes by collaborating institutions according to the institutions' own protocols. For TCRbeta analysis, collaborator samples were shipped as frozen whole blood, as isolated PBMCs, or as DNA extracted from either sample type. This entry comes from a study of blood T cell repertoires in COVID-19 (TCRdb year 2020). Concerning the study at large: Samples from collaborators originated in the United States, Italy and Spain and spanned both the acute and convalescent phases of COVID-19. The repertoires were made available in a free public database intended to serve as a resource for research on the immune response to SARS-CoV-2. A de-identified subject ID, COVID-19 status, age in years and sex were almost always included in the sample metadata. Deeply sampled blood TCRbeta repertoires from subjects exposed to, actively infected with, or recovered from COVID-19 were included in the dataset. The material from the prospective study consisted of cDNA or gDNA derived from T cells, B-cell-depleted T cells, or PBMCs. Where available, HLA class I and class II types were taken from metadata supplied by the sample provider and were not determined by assay-based typing. Samples came from the ongoing ImmuneRACE study (first 160 participants) plus 1,254 subjects from 6 global collaborators. Broad study findings and their caveats: The amount of clinical and demographic metadata varied by source and participant and was provided uncurated.

The immunoSEQ Assay, a bias-controlled multiplex PCR, was used to amplify TCRbeta CDR3 regions from genomic DNA. The paper's processing steps were these. Within the assay, amplification of reference gene primers was used to estimate how many nucleated cells each sample contained. To quantify the absolute abundance of each unique TCRbeta CDR3 rearrangement, sequence reads were collapsed and filtered. For each sample, productive Simpson clonality was calculated as the square root of Simpson's diversity index over productive rearrangements. TCRdb took over this immuneACCESS table, retaining in-frame rearrangements with V and J assigned. Such tables are incomplete; in checked studies, under half of the missing clones stem from an unresolved V gene, and the remainder is unexplained. Clone size and V and J calls were adopted from that table, with D and trimming inferred from the DNA. The table for this sample lists more than 250,000 clones; roughly 83% of them were counted only once. The ten largest clones capture roughly 1.6% of the sample.

The V end gives up 6 bases and the J end 8 bases, leaving 4 bases in the junction not matched to a gene. The germline V gene (reference sequence) sets CDR1 to MNHEY and CDR2 to SMNVEV. From the cysteine up to the phenylalanine, the CDR3 has a length of 14 residues. The retained sequence is limited to the CDR3, 42 bases, with the frame set at the first base. The sequence joins TRBV27 to TRBJ2-1, with TRBD2 identical over 13 junction bases. This receptor was obtained from a woman in her forties or fifties with acute or convalescent COVID-19. What was sequenced was peripheral blood. The CDR3 reads as follows: CASSHGLAGDEQFF. The bases are TGTGCCAGCAGCCACGGACTAGCGGGAGATGAGCAGTTCTTC.